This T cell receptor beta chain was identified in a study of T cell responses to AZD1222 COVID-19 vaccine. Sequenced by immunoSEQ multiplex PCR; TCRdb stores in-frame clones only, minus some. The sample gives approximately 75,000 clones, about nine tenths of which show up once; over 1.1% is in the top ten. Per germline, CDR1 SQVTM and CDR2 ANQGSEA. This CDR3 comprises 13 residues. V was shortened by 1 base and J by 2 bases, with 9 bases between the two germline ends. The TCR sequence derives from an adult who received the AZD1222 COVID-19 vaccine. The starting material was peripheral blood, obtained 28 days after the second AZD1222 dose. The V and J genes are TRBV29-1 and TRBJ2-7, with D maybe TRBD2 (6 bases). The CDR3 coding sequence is TGCAGCGTTGAAGGGGGACTTCCCTACGAGCAGTACTTC. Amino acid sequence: CSVEGGLPYEQYF.